One sample yielded the 23 T cell receptor beta chains listed below, sequenced in a study of T cell responses to AZD1222 COVID-19 vaccine. Repertoires were generated with immunoSEQ multiplex PCR, while TCRdb's copy carries only in-frame clones and drops some. The sample shows approximately 160,000 clones, 85% to 95% of them seen only once. The sequenced sample was peripheral blood, obtained on day 0 of AZD1222 vaccination. The receptors here all came from an adult in good health.

This chain joins TRBV3-1 (or the pseudogene TRBV3-2) and TRBJ1-6, with D perhaps TRBD1 (6 bases). The V gene lost 7 bases and the J gene lost 7 bases, with 11 bases spanning the gap. Germline V gene lookup returns CDR1 LGHDT and CDR2 YNNKEL (reference sequence). This CDR3 spans 13 amino acids. The CDR3 loop is CASNRDGNSPLHF. The CDR3 bases are TGTGCCAGCAACAGGGACGGAAATTCACCCCTCCACTTT.

V usage is TRBV18 and J usage is TRBJ2-3; 9 bases are shared with TRBD2. This CDR3 comprises 17 residues. J lost 2 bases, V lost 3 bases, and 9 bases had no gene match. Germline V gene sequence: CDR1 KGHSH, CDR2 LQKENI. The CDR3 DNA reads as TGTGCCAGCTCACCGTCCTCTAGCGGGACCTACACAGATACGCAGTATTTT. This codes for CASSPSSSGTYTDTQYF.

In its sample, this clone was seen a few times. The chain has TRBV4-1 and TRBJ2-2; D not certain. Germline CDR1 is MGHRA and CDR2 is YSYEKL. Trimming took 3 bases from V and 6 from J, leaving 11 bases between them. There are 14 residues in the CDR3. CDR3 sequence: CASSQVREAGELFF. CDR3 sequence (DNA): TGCGCCAGCAGCCAGGTCAGAGAGGCCGGGGAGCTGTTTTTT.

The gene calls are TRBV4-2 and TRBJ1-2; 8 bases align to TRBD1. Trimming took 0 bases from V and 5 from J; bases not matched to a gene: 26. The CDR3 is 22 residues long. Germline V lookup: CDR1 LGHNA, CDR2 YNFKEQ. This chain's CDR3 is CASSQDGRTGLTMAAYPYGYTF. Written as DNA, the CDR3 is TGTGCCAGCAGCCAAGATGGCCGGACAGGGCTAACTATGGCGGCTTACCCGTATGGCTACACCTTC.

V and J are TRBV12-3 or TRBV12-4 and TRBJ1-2; 8 nucleotides align to TRBD1. The J segment lost 5 bases and the V segment lost 7 bases, leaving 6 bases of the junction unmatched. This CDR3 has 13 amino acids. The CDR3 DNA reads TGTGCCAGCACCCGGGACAGGTCATATGGCTACACCTTC. It specifies CASTRDRSYGYTF.

V usage is TRBV2 and J usage is TRBJ2-1; weak D call: TRBD1 (6 bases). The V gene lost 6 bases and the J gene lost 3 bases, with 15 bases spanning the gap. The germline gives CDR1 SNHLY, CDR2 FYNNEI. CDR3 length: 15 amino acids. Here the CDR3 DNA reads TGTGCCAGCAGCAACACAGGGTCGCTCTACAATGAGCAGTTCTTC. Protein product: CASSNTGSLYNEQFF.

The rearrangement uses TRBV4-3 and TRBJ1-6; D may be TRBD1 (5 bases). V was pared by 6 bases and J by 8 bases, with 8 bases between. The CDR3 is made up of 12 amino acids. CDR1 LGHNA and CDR2 YSLEER come from the germline V gene. The CDR3 sequence is CASSPGYSPLHF. The CDR3 nucleotides read TGCGCCAGCAGTCCAGGGTATTCACCCCTCCACTTT.

The gene calls are TRBV15 and TRBJ1-1; no clear D. V lost 1 base to trimming and J lost 3 bases, with 3 bases between them. Germline V gives CDR1 LNHNV, CDR2 YYDKDF (reference sequence). The length of the CDR3 is 12 residues. CDR3 residues: CATSRADTEAFF. CDR3 nucleotides: TGTGCCACCAGCAGAGCGGACACTGAAGCTTTCTTT.

This chain joins TRBV28 and TRBJ1-6, with TRBD1 identical over 10 bases. Looked up from germline, CDR1 is MDHEN and CDR2 is SYDVKM. Trimming took 2 bases from V and 10 from J; bases not matched to a gene: 2. The CDR3 sequence is 14 residues long. CDR3 sequence reads: CASSLGQGGSPLHF. The CDR3 region has the DNA TGTGCCAGCAGTTTAGGACAGGGGGGATCACCCCTCCACTTT.

The genes are TRBV18 and TRBJ1-2; 7 bases line up with TRBD1. Germline CDR1 reads KGHSH; CDR2 reads LQKENI. The V segment lost 0 bases and the J segment 2 bases; nucleotides outside the gene matches: 3. The CDR3 runs 15 residues. CDR3 region: CASSPPGQLNYGYTF. In DNA form, the CDR3 reads TGTGCCAGCTCACCACCGGGACAGCTAAACTATGGCTACACCTTC. Filled out from reference TRBV18 and TRBJ1-2, the complete variable domain reads NAGVMQNPRHLVRRRGQEARLRCSPMKGHSHVYWYRQLPEEGLKFMVYLQKENIIDESGMPKERFSAEFPKEGPSILRIQQVVRGDSAAYFCASSPPGQLNYGYTFGSGTRLTVV.

V usage is TRBV9 and J usage is TRBJ2-7; tentatively, D is TRBD1 (6 bases). Germline-derived CDR1 and CDR2 are SGDLS and YYNGEE. The ends were cut back, 4 bases at V and 0 bases at J, with 14 bases in the middle. The CDR3 is made up of 15 amino acids. The CDR3 region is CASSRGTSLSYEQYF. The CDR3 DNA is TGTGCCAGCAGCAGGGGGACAAGCCTCTCCTACGAGCAGTACTTC. Combining the CDR3 with reference TRBV9 and TRBJ2-7 gives the whole variable domain DSGVTQTPKHLITATGQRVTLRCSPRSGDLSVYWYQQSLDQGLQFLIQYYNGEERAKGNILERFSAQQFPDLHSELNLSSLELGDSALYFCASSRGTSLSYEQYFGPGTRLTVT.

This clone was detected only once. The rearrangement links TRBV5-1 to TRBJ1-2, with D possibly being TRBD1 (5 bases). CDR3 length equals 12 residues. Germline CDR1 and CDR2: SGHRS and YFSETQ. V was shortened by 10 bases and J by 5 bases, with 15 bases between the two germline ends. CDR3 DNA: TGCGCCGGCATACAGGTTCCTTATGGCTACACCTTC. It encodes CAGIQVPYGYTF.

This chain joins TRBV7-9 and TRBJ1-2; no reliable D call. The CDR3 is 14 amino acids. The germline V gene has CDR1 SEHNR and CDR2 FQNEAQ (reference sequence). Trimming removed 5 bases from V and 6 bases from J, with 16 bases in between. The CDR3 region is CASSLRRHHHGYTF. The CDR3 DNA sequence: TGTGCCAGCAGCCTCAGGCGGCATCATCATGGCTACACCTTC. Drawing the rest from reference TRBV7-9 and TRBJ1-2, the complete variable domain is DTGVSQNPRHKITKRGQNVTFRCDPISEHNRLYWYRQTLGQGPEFLTYFQNEAQLEKSRLLSDRFSAERPKGSFSTLEIQRTEQGDSAMYLCASSLRRHHHGYTFGSGTRLTVV.

In its sample, this clone was seen a few times. The chain joins TRBV9 to TRBJ2-1; 7 bases match TRBD1. The V gene's germline CDR1 is SGDLS and CDR2 YYNGEE. The trim removed 3 bases at V and 4 bases at J, leaving 7 bases unmatched. The CDR3 is 15 residues long. For the CDR3, the DNA is TGTGCCAGCAGCGCCTTGGGGACAGATTACAATGAGCAGTTCTTC. Encoded protein: CASSALGTDYNEQFF.

The chain joins TRBV28 to TRBJ1-1; weak D call: TRBD1 (5 bases). This CDR3 spans 17 amino acids. Germline CDR1 MDHEN, CDR2 SYDVKM. V was cut by 7 bases and J by 2 bases, with 23 bases left in between. The CDR3 sequence is CASTLRAGQVSNTEAFF. As DNA, the CDR3 is TGTGCCAGCACCCTTAGGGCAGGACAAGTGTCTAACACTGAAGCTTTCTTT.

CDR3 nucleotides: TGCGCCAGCAGTGGCCCAGTCCCCTCTCTAGCCGCTGCCTCAGATACGCAGTATTTT. Translated, it gives CASSGPVPSLAAASDTQYF. The genes are TRBV10-1 and TRBJ2-3; TRBD2 might be the D (5 bases). Per germline, CDR1 WNHNN and CDR2 SYGVQD (reference sequence). CDR3 length: 19 amino acids. With 4 bases removed from V and 4 bases from J, the gap between germline ends came to 27 bases.

J is TRBJ1-1 and V is TRBV15, with unresolved D. Germline V gene data show CDR1 as LNHNV and CDR2 as YYDKDF (reference sequence). The CDR3 covers 12 residues. Trimming shortened V by 0 bases and J by 6 bases, and 5 bases separated the two germline ends. This chain's CDR3 is CATSRDRAEAFF. CDR3 coding DNA: TGTGCCACCAGCAGAGATAGGGCTGAAGCTTTCTTT.

The chain carries TRBV6-2 or TRBV6-3 and TRBJ2-5, with D hard to call. The CDR3 sequence is 13 residues long. CDR1 MNHEY and CDR2 SVGEGT come from the germline V gene. V was clipped by 6 bases and J by 2 bases, with 10 bases between them. This chain's CDR3 is CASSRWSQETQYF. The CDR3 bases are TGTGCCAGCAGCCGATGGTCGCAAGAGACCCAGTACTTC.

The chain employs TRBV4-2 and TRBJ1-2, with D maybe TRBD1 (6 bases). CDR3 length: 17 amino acids. Germline lookup yields CDR1 LGHNA and CDR2 YNFKEQ. V was cut by 0 bases and J by 7 bases, with 21 bases left in between. CDR3 sequence: CASSQELRGGQSVGYTF. The CDR3 nucleotides read TGTGCCAGCAGCCAAGAATTAAGAGGGGGGCAATCGGTTGGCTACACCTTC.

The chain has TRBV5-8 and TRBJ2-1, with a tentative D call TRBD1 (5 bases). This CDR3 spans 15 amino acids. V dropped 1 base and J dropped 2 bases, with 10 bases sitting between them. The V gene's germline CDR1 is SGHTS and CDR2 YDEGEE. CDR3: CASSLSWGAYNEQFF. CDR3 sequence (DNA): TGTGCCAGCAGCTTGTCCTGGGGCGCCTACAATGAGCAGTTCTTC.

The chain carries TRBV27 and TRBJ1-6, with a weak D call TRBD1 (6 bases). The V end lost 4 bases, the J end lost 10 bases, and 11 bases lay between the germline ends. The germline V gene has CDR1 MNHEY and CDR2 SMNVEV (reference sequence). The CDR3 extends over 13 amino acids. The CDR3 DNA reads as TGTGCCAGCAGTTCAACAGGGAACTCACCCCTCCACTTT. This translates into CASSSTGNSPLHF.

This chain joins TRBV5-1 and TRBJ2-5; TRBD2 aligns across 10 bases. From germline, CDR1 is SGHRS and CDR2 YFSETQ. V lost 3 bases and J lost 5; bases outside the gene matches: 7. This CDR3 has 15 amino acids. The CDR3 sequence: CASSSAGGQSETQYF. The CDR3 DNA is TGCGCCAGCAGCTCAGCGGGGGGGCAATCGGAGACCCAGTACTTC.

This chain joins TRBV20-1 and TRBJ2-7; 8 bases map to TRBD1. Germline V gives CDR1 DFQATT, CDR2 SNEGSKA (reference sequence). V dropped 3 bases and J dropped 1; count of bases not matched to a gene: 8. The CDR3 has 15 amino acids. CDR3 in amino acids: CSASKGTGGSYEQYF. CDR3 DNA: TGCAGTGCTAGTAAGGGGACAGGAGGTTCCTACGAGCAGTACTTC.